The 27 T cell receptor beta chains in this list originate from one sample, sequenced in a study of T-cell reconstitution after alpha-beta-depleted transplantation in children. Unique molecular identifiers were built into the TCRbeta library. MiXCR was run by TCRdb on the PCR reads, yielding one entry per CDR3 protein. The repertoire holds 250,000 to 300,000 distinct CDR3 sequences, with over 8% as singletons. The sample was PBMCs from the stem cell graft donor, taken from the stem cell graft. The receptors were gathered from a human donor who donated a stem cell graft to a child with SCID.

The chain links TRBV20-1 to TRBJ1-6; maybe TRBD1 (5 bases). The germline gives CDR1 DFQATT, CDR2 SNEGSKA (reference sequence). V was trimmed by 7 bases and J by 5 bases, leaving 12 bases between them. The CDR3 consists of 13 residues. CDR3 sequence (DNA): TGCAGTGTGGGAGCAGGGAATAATTCACCCCTCCACTTT. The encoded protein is CSVGAGNNSPLHF.

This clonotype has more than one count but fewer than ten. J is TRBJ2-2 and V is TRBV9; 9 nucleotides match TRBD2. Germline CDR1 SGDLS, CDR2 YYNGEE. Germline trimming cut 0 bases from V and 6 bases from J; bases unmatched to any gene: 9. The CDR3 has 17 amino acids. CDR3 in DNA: TGTGCCAGCAGCGTAGCTCTGGCGGGGGGGCCCGCCGGGGAGCTGTTTTTT. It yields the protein CASSVALAGGPAGELFF.

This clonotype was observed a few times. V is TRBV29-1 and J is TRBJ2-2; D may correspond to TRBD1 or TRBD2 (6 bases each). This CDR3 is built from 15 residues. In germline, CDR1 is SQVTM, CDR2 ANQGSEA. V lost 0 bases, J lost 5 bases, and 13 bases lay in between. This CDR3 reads CSVEDLGGLTGELFF. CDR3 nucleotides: TGCAGCGTTGAAGATCTGGGGGGCCTAACCGGGGAGCTGTTTTTT.

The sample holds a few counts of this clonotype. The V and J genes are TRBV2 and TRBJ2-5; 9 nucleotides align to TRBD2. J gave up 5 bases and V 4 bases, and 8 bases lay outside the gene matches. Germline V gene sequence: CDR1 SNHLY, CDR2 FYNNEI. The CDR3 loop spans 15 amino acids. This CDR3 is CASSVSLAGMETQYF. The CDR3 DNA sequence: TGTGCCAGCAGTGTTAGTCTAGCGGGAATGGAGACCCAGTACTTC.

In DNA, the CDR3 is TGTGCCAGCAGCTTAGGGGCGGGACAGGTCACATACGAGCAGTACTTC. Encoded protein: CASSLGAGQVTYEQYF. The rearrangement links TRBV13 to TRBJ2-7; 8 bases fit TRBD1. The CDR3 has 16 residues. Looked up from germline, CDR1 is PRHDT and CDR2 is FYEKMQ (reference sequence). V dropped 0 bases and J dropped 4; count of bases not matched to a gene: 8.

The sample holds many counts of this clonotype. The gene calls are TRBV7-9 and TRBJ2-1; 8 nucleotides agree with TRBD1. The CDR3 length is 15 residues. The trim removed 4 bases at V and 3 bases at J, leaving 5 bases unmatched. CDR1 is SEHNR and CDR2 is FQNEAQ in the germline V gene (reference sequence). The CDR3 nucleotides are TGTGCCAGCAGCTCCGGGACAGGACTCTACAATGAGCAGTTCTTC. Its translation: CASSSGTGLYNEQFF.

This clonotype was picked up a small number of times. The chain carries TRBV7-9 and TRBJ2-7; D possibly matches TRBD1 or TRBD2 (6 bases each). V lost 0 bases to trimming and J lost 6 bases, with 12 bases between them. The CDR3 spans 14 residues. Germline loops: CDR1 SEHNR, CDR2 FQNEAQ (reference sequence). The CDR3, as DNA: TGTGCCAGCAGCTTAGCGGGGGGCCATGGCGAGCAGTACTTC. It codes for CASSLAGGHGEQYF. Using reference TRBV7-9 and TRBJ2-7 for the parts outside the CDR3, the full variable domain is DTGVSQNPRHKITKRGQNVTFRCDPISEHNRLYWYRQTLGQGPEFLTYFQNEAQLEKSRLLSDRFSAERPKGSFSTLEIQRTEQGDSAMYLCASSLAGGHGEQYFGPGTRLTVT.

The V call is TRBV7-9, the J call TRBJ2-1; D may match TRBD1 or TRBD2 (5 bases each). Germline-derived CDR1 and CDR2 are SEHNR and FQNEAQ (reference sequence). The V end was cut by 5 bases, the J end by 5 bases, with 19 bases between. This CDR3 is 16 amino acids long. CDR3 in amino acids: CASSPGPRDPHNEQFF. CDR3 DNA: TGTGCCAGCAGCCCAGGACCCCGGGACCCTCACAATGAGCAGTTCTTC.

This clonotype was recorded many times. The CDR3 reads CASSLSLGNYGYTF. For the CDR3, the DNA is TGTGCCAGCAGTTTATCCCTCGGCAACTATGGCTACACCTTC. V usage is TRBV12-3 or TRBV12-4 and J usage is TRBJ1-2; D not certain. The ends were cut back, 2 bases at V and 2 bases at J, with 9 bases in the middle. There are 14 residues in the CDR3.

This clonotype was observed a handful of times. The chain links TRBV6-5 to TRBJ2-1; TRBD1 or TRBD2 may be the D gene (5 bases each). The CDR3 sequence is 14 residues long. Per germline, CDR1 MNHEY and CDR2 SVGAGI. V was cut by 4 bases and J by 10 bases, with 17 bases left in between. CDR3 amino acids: CASSSEGTTVEQFF. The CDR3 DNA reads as TGTGCCAGCAGTTCCGAGGGGACCACTGTCGAGCAGTTCTTC.

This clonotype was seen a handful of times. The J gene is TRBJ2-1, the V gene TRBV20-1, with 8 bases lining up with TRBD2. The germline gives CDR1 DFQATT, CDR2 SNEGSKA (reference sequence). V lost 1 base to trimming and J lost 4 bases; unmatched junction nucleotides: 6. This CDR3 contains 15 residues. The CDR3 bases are TGCAGTGCTAGAGCCGAGCGGGGGAGATACAATGAGCAGTTCTTC. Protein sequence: CSARAERGRYNEQFF.

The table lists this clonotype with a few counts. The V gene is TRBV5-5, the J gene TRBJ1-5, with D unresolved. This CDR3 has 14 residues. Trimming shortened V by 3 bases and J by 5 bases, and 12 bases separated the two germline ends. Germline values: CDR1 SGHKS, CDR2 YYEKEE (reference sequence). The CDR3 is CASSSVSGDQPQHF. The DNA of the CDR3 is TGTGCCAGCAGCTCCGTATCAGGCGATCAGCCCCAGCATTTT.

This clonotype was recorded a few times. Here the CDR3 reads CASSVSTGTTEAFF. The CDR3 DNA reads TGTGCCAGCAGCGTGAGCACAGGGACCACTGAAGCTTTCTTT. The chain joins TRBV9 to TRBJ1-1; D possibly corresponds to TRBD1 (6 bases). Per the germline V gene, CDR1 is SGDLS and CDR2 is YYNGEE. The V and J ends lost 2 bases and 4 bases respectively, with 12 bases between them. The CDR3 is made up of 14 amino acids.

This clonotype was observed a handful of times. The CDR3 reads CSARGSGDRAYEQYF. As DNA, the CDR3 is TGCAGTGCTAGAGGCTCCGGGGATAGGGCCTACGAGCAGTACTTC. The chain joins TRBV20-1 to TRBJ2-7; maybe TRBD2 (5 bases). Germline CDR1 DFQATT, CDR2 SNEGSKA (reference sequence). The CDR3 is 15 amino acids. V dropped 1 base and J dropped 2 bases, with 15 bases sitting between them.

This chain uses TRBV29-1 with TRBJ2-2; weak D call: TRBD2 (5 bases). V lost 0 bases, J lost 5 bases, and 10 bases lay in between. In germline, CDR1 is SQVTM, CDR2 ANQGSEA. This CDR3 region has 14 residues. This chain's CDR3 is CSVEDDAGTGELFF. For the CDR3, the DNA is TGCAGCGTTGAAGATGATGCGGGTACCGGGGAGCTGTTTTTT.

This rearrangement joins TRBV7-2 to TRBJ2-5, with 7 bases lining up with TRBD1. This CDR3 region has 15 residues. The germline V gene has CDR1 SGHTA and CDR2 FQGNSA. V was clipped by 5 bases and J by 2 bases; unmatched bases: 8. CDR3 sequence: CASSGPYRGQETQYF. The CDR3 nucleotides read TGTGCCAGCAGCGGGCCCTACAGGGGACAAGAGACCCAGTACTTC.

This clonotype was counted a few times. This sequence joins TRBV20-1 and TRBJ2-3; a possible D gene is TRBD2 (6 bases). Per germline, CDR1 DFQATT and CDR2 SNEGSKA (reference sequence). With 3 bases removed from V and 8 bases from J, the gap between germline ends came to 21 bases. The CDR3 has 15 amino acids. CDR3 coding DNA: TGCAGTGCTAGGGCTGACATGGGAGGAGTGGGTACGCAGTATTTT. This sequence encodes CSARADMGGVGTQYF.

The CDR3 DNA sequence: TGTGCCAGCAGGCTTACTTTGAACACTGAAGCTTTCTTT. This translates into CASRLTLNTEAFF. V usage is TRBV6-2 or TRBV6-3 and J usage is TRBJ1-1; D gene ambiguous. Looked up from germline, CDR1 is MNHEY and CDR2 is SVGEGT. The germline V and J ends were trimmed by 6 bases and 0 bases, with 8 bases remaining between them. The CDR3 loop spans 13 amino acids.

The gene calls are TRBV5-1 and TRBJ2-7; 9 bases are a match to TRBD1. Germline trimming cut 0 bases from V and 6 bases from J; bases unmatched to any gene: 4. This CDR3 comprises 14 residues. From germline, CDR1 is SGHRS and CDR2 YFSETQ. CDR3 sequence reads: CASSLGDRVREQYF. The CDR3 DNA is TGCGCCAGCAGCTTGGGGGACAGGGTTCGCGAGCAGTACTTC.

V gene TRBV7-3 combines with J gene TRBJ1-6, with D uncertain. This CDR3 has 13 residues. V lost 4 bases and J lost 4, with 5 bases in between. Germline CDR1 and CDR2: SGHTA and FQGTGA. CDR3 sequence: CASSSTYNSPLHF. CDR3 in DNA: TGTGCCAGCAGCTCGACGTATAATTCACCCCTCCACTTT.

The CDR3 bases are TGTGCCAGCAGCTTGAAACTAGCGGGGGGTCGGTGGGAGACCCAGTACTTC. It specifies CASSLKLAGGRWETQYF. This chain links TRBV5-4 with TRBJ2-5; 12 bases are a match to TRBD2. Trimming at V came to 1 base and at J to 5 bases, leaving 9 bases not matched to a gene. This CDR3 has 17 residues. CDR1 is SGHNT, CDR2 YYREEE, per germline (reference sequence).

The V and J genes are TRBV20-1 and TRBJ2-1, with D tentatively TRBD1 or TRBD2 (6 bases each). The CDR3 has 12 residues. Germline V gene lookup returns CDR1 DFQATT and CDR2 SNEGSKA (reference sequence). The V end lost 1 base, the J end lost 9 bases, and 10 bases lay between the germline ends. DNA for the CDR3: TGCAGTGCTAGAGGGGGGGCTTTTGAGCAGTTCTTC. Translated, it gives CSARGGAFEQFF.

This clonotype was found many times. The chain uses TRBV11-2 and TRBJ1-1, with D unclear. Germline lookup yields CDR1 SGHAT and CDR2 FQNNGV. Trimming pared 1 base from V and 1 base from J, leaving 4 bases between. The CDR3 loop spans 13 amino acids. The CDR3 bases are TGTGCCAGCAGCTTAGTTACGAACACTGAAGCTTTCTTT. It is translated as CASSLVTNTEAFF.

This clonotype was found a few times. CDR3 loop: CASSLDSGAYNEQFF. The DNA of the CDR3 is TGTGCCAGCAGTTTAGATAGCGGAGCCTACAATGAGCAGTTCTTC. The chain is built from TRBV27 and TRBJ2-1, with D possibly matching TRBD2 (6 bases). Looked up from germline, CDR1 is MNHEY and CDR2 is SMNVEV (reference sequence). V lost 2 bases and J 2 bases, leaving 10 bases between the germline ends. The CDR3 loop spans 15 amino acids.

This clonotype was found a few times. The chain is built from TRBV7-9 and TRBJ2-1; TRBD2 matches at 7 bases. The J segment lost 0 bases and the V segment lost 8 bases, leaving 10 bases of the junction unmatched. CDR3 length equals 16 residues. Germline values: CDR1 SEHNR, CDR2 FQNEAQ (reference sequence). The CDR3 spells CASGVRRGSSYNEQFF. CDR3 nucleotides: TGTGCCAGCGGGGTCAGGCGGGGGAGCTCCTACAATGAGCAGTTCTTC. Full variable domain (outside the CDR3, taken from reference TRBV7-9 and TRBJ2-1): DTGVSQNPRHKITKRGQNVTFRCDPISEHNRLYWYRQTLGQGPEFLTYFQNEAQLEKSRLLSDRFSAERPKGSFSTLEIQRTEQGDSAMYLCASGVRRGSSYNEQFFGPGTRLTVL.

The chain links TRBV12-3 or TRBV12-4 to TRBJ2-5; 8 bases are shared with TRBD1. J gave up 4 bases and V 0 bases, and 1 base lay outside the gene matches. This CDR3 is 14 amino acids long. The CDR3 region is CASSLADRVETQYF. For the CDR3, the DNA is TGTGCCAGCAGTTTAGCGGACAGGGTAGAGACCCAGTACTTC.

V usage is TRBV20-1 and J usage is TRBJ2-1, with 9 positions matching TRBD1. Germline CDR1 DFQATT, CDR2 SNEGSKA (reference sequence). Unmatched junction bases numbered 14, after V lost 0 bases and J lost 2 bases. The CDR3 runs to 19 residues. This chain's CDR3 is CSARDNRRDREWPYNEQFF. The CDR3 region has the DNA TGCAGTGCTAGAGATAACCGCCGGGACAGGGAGTGGCCCTACAATGAGCAGTTCTTC.